These 21 T cell receptor beta chains share one sample of origin, sequenced in a study of Graves' ophthalmopathy and Graves' hyperthyroidism. TCR beta CDR3 amplification used RNA transcripts. After a first-round RT-PCR with HTBI primers, a second-round multiplex PCR was run. TCRdb re-derived calls from the multiplex PCR reads in MiXCR, one entry per CDR3 protein. The table shows some 390,000 distinct CDR3 sequences, with 15% to 20% occurring only once. What was sequenced was peripheral blood. The receptors were sampled from a woman younger than 30 with Graves' ophthalmopathy.

This clonotype was recorded at least ten times. V usage is TRBV27 and J usage is TRBJ1-5, with D perhaps TRBD1 (5 bases). CDR1 and CDR2 (germline): MNHEY, SMNVEV (reference sequence). Trimming took off 2 bases at V and 2 bases at J, with 13 bases between the two ends. The CDR3 is 16 residues long. The CDR3 loop reads CASSLGSGGGNQPQHF. Written as DNA, the CDR3 is TGTGCCAGCAGTTTAGGGTCGGGAGGGGGCAATCAGCCCCAGCATTTT.

At least ten counts were recorded for this clonotype. The chain combines TRBV6-1 with TRBJ2-4, with TRBD1 matching over 8 bases. CDR1 MNHNS and CDR2 SASEGT come from the germline V gene. The CDR3 has 15 residues. V dropped 4 bases and J dropped 6; count of bases not matched to a gene: 8. The CDR3 sequence is CASSGPRQGLNIQYF. CDR3 coding DNA: TGTGCCAGCAGTGGCCCCCGACAGGGGCTAAACATTCAGTACTTC.

This clonotype has at least ten counts. This chain links TRBV9 with TRBJ2-7; 8 nucleotides agree with TRBD2. The J segment lost 2 bases and the V segment lost 4 bases, leaving 5 bases of the junction unmatched. In germline, CDR1 is SGDLS, CDR2 YYNGEE. The CDR3 is made up of 14 amino acids. This CDR3 is CASSPSGSAYEQYF. In nucleotides, the CDR3 is TGTGCCAGCAGCCCCAGCGGGAGCGCCTACGAGCAGTACTTC.

The chain is built from TRBV7-8 and TRBJ1-5; D possibly corresponds to TRBD1 (5 bases). CDR3 length: 15 residues. CDR1 SGHVS and CDR2 FQNEAQ come from the germline V gene. V was trimmed by 1 base and J by 3 bases, leaving 10 bases between them. CDR3 residues: CASSLGRRVNQPQHF. In DNA, the CDR3 is TGTGCCAGCAGCTTAGGGCGCAGGGTCAATCAGCCCCAGCATTTT. The variable domain in full, with the rest retrieved from reference TRBV7-8 and TRBJ1-5, is GAGVSQSPRYKVAKRGQDVALRCDPISGHVSLFWYQQALGQGPEFLTYFQNEAQLDKSGLPSDRFFAERPEGSVSTLKIQRTQQEDSAVYLCASSLGRRVNQPQHFGDGTRLSIL.

This clonotype was observed many times. The chain joins TRBV15 to TRBJ1-1; perhaps TRBD1 as D (5 bases). The germline CDR1 and CDR2 sequences are LNHNV and YYDKDF (reference sequence). The CDR3 length is 16 residues. Trimming stripped 1 base from V and 8 bases from J, with 20 bases between. CDR3 region: CATSRVTGLNVLEAFF. The CDR3, as DNA: TGTGCCACCAGCAGAGTTACAGGCCTTAACGTTCTCGAAGCTTTCTTT.

The chain couples TRBV28 to TRBJ2-5, with TRBD1 identical over 9 bases. V gave up 5 bases and J gave up 7 bases; unmatched junction bases: 14. CDR3 length: 16 residues. Per germline, CDR1 MDHEN and CDR2 SYDVKM. The chain's CDR3 is CASSPLSGQGSRTQYF. In DNA form, the CDR3 reads TGTGCCAGCAGTCCTCTTTCGGGACAGGGCAGCAGGACCCAGTACTTC.

At least ten counts were recorded for this clonotype. The gene calls are TRBV9 and TRBJ1-2; 10 nucleotides agree with TRBD1. The ends lost 4 bases at V and 8 bases at J; junction bases unmatched: 8. From germline, CDR1 is SGDLS and CDR2 YYNGEE. This CDR3 has 14 amino acids. The CDR3, as DNA: TGTGCCAGCAGCTCGGGGACAGGGGTGAACGGCTACACCTTC. Amino acid sequence: CASSSGTGVNGYTF. Filled out from reference TRBV9 and TRBJ1-2, the complete variable domain reads DSGVTQTPKHLITATGQRVTLRCSPRSGDLSVYWYQQSLDQGLQFLIQYYNGEERAKGNILERFSAQQFPDLHSELNLSSLELGDSALYFCASSSGTGVNGYTFGSGTRLTVV.

This clonotype has ten or more counts. The chain links TRBV28 to TRBJ2-5; perhaps D is TRBD1 or TRBD2 (5 bases each). There are 14 residues in the CDR3. Trimming pared 5 bases from V and 4 bases from J, leaving 14 bases between. The germline CDR1 and CDR2 sequences are MDHEN and SYDVKM. CDR3 amino acids: CASSAAWGSETQYF. The DNA for the CDR3 is TGTGCCAGCAGTGCTGCATGGGGGTCAGAGACCCAGTACTTC.

V is TRBV6-1 and J is TRBJ1-2; D is ambiguous. Trimming shortened V by 8 bases and J by 0 bases, and 13 bases separated the two germline ends. The germline V gene has CDR1 MNHNS and CDR2 SASEGT. CDR3 size: 14 residues. CDR3 protein: CASRLFSANYGYTF. The CDR3 nucleotides are TGTGCCAGCCGCCTATTCTCAGCTAACTATGGCTACACCTTC.

J is TRBJ2-7 and V is TRBV20-1, with D possibly TRBD2 on 5 matching bases. V shed 5 bases and J shed 9 bases, with 5 bases lying between them. The CDR3 contains 8 residues. Germline V gene data show CDR1 as DFQATT and CDR2 as SNEGSKA (reference sequence). The DNA for the CDR3 is TGCAGTGCTGCGGGGCAGTACTTC. It yields the protein CSAAGQYF.

This clonotype was found many times. The chain combines TRBV6-2 or TRBV6-3 with TRBJ2-7; D gene ambiguous. This CDR3 has 12 amino acids. V lost 6 bases, J lost 5 bases, and 11 bases lay in between. Germline V gene lookup returns CDR1 MNHEY and CDR2 SVGEGT. The CDR3 bases are TGTGCCAGCAGCCACCGGATGGACGAGCAGTACTTC. It yields the protein CASSHRMDEQYF.

This clonotype was detected ten times or more. V gene TRBV20-1 combines with J gene TRBJ1-1; no definite D call. V was cut by 0 bases and J by 0 bases, with 14 bases left in between. This CDR3 region has 16 residues. CDR1 and CDR2 (germline): DFQATT, SNEGSKA (reference sequence). CDR3 coding DNA: TGCAGTGCTAGAGATCAAGCAGGCCTTATGAACACTGAAGCTTTCTTT. As protein: CSARDQAGLMNTEAFF.

This clonotype has a count of ten or more. The chain joins TRBV11-3 to TRBJ2-2; perhaps TRBD2 as D (6 bases). V was trimmed by 4 bases and J by 4 bases, leaving 10 bases between them. Looked up from germline, CDR1 is SGHNT and CDR2 is YENEEA. The CDR3 consists of 14 residues. The CDR3, as DNA: TGTGCCAGCAGCTCGGGACTCCTCACCGGGGAGCTGTTTTTT. Translating gives CASSSGLLTGELFF.

This clonotype was counted ten times or more. A much larger clone sits a single nucleotide away, making a read error possible. The chain links TRBV6-1 to TRBJ1-1, with 7 bases lining up with TRBD1. In germline, CDR1 is MNHNS, CDR2 SASEGT. The CDR3 contains 13 residues. The CDR3: CASGGQMNTEALF. CDR3 nucleotide sequence: TGTGCCAGCGGGGGACAGATGAACACTGAAGCTCTCTTT.

This clonotype was observed many times. The chain couples TRBV30 to TRBJ2-7; D call uncertain. The V gene lost 3 bases and the J gene lost 5 bases, with 17 bases spanning the gap. CDR3 length: 14 residues. Looked up from germline, CDR1 is GTSNPN and CDR2 is SVGIG (reference sequence). The CDR3 here is CAWRVTWGLDEQYF. CDR3 in DNA: TGTGCCTGGAGGGTAACGTGGGGATTGGACGAGCAGTACTTC.

The chain links TRBV6-2 or TRBV6-3 to TRBJ1-1, with D possibly being TRBD1 (5 bases). Germline V gives CDR1 MNHEY, CDR2 SVGEGT. Trimming cost V 7 bases and J 11 bases, with 23 bases left between them. The CDR3 contains 14 residues. Written as DNA, the CDR3 is TGTGCCAGCACGGAGAGGTGGGGGGATTTAGGGGCTTTCTTT. Translated, it gives CASTERWGDLGAFF.

This clonotype showed up many times. This sequence joins TRBV5-1 and TRBJ1-1; D not certain. Germline assignment: CDR1 SGHRS and CDR2 YFSETQ. V lost 1 base to trimming and J lost 1 base, with 8 bases between them. CDR3 length: 14 residues. CDR3 bases: TGCGCCAGCAGCTTGAGACGGCAGAACACTGAAGCTTTCTTT. This encodes CASSLRRQNTEAFF.

This clonotype was counted ten times or more. The chain is built from TRBV12-3 or TRBV12-4 and TRBJ1-3, with D maybe TRBD1 (6 bases). The CDR3 extends over 15 amino acids. Deletions cut 6 bases from V and 0 bases from J, with 12 bases between. For the CDR3, the DNA is TGTGCCAGCAGGGATTACAGGGTCTCTGGAAACACCATATATTTT. Amino acid sequence: CASRDYRVSGNTIYF.

This clonotype showed up many times. The chain is built from TRBV7-3 and TRBJ1-5; no definite D call. The CDR3 consists of 13 residues. Looked up from germline, CDR1 is SGHTA and CDR2 is FQGTGA. V was trimmed by 1 base and J by 4 bases, leaving 5 bases between them. Here the CDR3 reads CASSLSANQPQHF. For the CDR3, the DNA is TGTGCCAGCAGCTTAAGTGCTAATCAGCCCCAGCATTTT. The full variable domain, its missing parts supplied by reference TRBV7-3 and TRBJ1-5, is GAGVSQTPSNKVTEKGKYVELRCDPISGHTALYWYRQSLGQGPEFLIYFQGTGAADDSGLPNDRFFAVRPEGSVSTLKIQRTERGDSAVYLCASSLSANQPQHFGDGTRLSIL.

This clonotype was detected ten times or more. The chain uses TRBV5-1 and TRBJ1-1, with D perhaps TRBD1 (5 bases). Germline-derived CDR1 and CDR2 are SGHRS and YFSETQ. The CDR3 covers 19 residues. V was cut by 2 bases and J by 2 bases, with 25 bases left in between. The CDR3 sequence is CASSFSSVQGGFYNTEAFF. Written as DNA, the CDR3 is TGCGCCAGCAGCTTCTCTTCTGTCCAGGGAGGGTTTTATAACACTGAAGCTTTCTTT.

This clonotype was found once. The rearrangement joins TRBV28 to TRBJ2-5; D is perhaps TRBD2 (7 bases). V dropped 5 bases and J dropped 3 bases, with 16 bases sitting between them. CDR1 and CDR2 (germline): MDHEN, SYDVKM. CDR3 size: 15 residues. The DNA of the CDR3 is TGTGCCAGCAGTACTTTAGGGGGGGTAAAAGAGACCCAGTACTTC. It translates to CASSTLGGVKETQYF.